A selection of T cell receptor beta chains follows, all from one sample in a study of blood T cell repertoires in COVID-19. The data were produced by immunoSEQ multiplex PCR, yet TCRdb's version contains in-frame clones alone and is incomplete. The sample lists fewer than 150,000 clones, 70% to 90% occurring once. What was sequenced was peripheral blood. These TCRs come from a woman aged 50 to 65 with acute or convalescent COVID-19. The CDR3 runs from the conserved cysteine through the conserved F or W. Each record gives: V gene, J gene, D gene, clone size, CDR3 length, CDR3 protein, CDR3 DNA. A D gene is named only where the DNA matches it firmly. Size tells how often a clone was seen (once, few, many) or the class of an expanded clone, and some rows leave it out.

TRBV11-2	TRBJ2-1	TRBD1	.	15	CASSPGQGYGNEQFF	TGTGCCAGCAGCCCCGGACAGGGGTATGGGAATGAGCAGTTCTTC
TRBV5-1	TRBJ1-1	.	.	13	CASRRDRNTEAFF	TGCGCCAGCAGGCGAGACAGGAACACTGAAGCTTTCTTT
TRBV19	TRBJ2-6	.	.	14	CASMRDSGANVLTF	TGTGCCAGTATGAGAGACTCTGGGGCCAACGTCCTGACTTTC
TRBV6-5	TRBJ2-2	.	.	13	CAIHSANTGELFF	TGTGCCATCCATAGCGCGAACACCGGGGAGCTGTTTTTT
TRBV5-4	TRBJ2-2	.	.	16	CASSLLRGSFSGELFF	TGTGCCAGCAGCTTGCTTCGGGGTAGTTTTTCCGGGGAGCTGTTTTTT
TRBV10-3	TRBJ2-1	TRBD2	.	17	CAISEWTSGSSYNEQFF	TGTGCCATCAGTGAGTGGACTAGCGGGAGCTCCTACAATGAGCAGTTCTTC
TRBV6-2/TRBV6-3	TRBJ2-4	.	.	15	CASSYSRDYKNIQYF	TGTGCCAGCAGTTACTCGAGAGACTACAAAAACATTCAGTACTTC
TRBV7-9	TRBJ2-5	.	.	16	CASSLRQPSSQETQYF	TGTGCCAGCAGCCTCAGACAGCCCAGTTCCCAAGAGACCCAGTACTTC
TRBV14	TRBJ1-2	.	.	13	CASSEIGERGYTF	TGTGCCAGCAGCGAGATCGGGGAGCGGGGCTACACCTTC
TRBV27	TRBJ2-1	.	.	13	CASSSYSYNEQFF	TGTGCCAGCAGTTCCTACTCCTACAATGAGCAGTTCTTC
TRBV30	TRBJ2-1	.	.	16	CAWSLGIGGDDNEQFF	TGTGCCTGGAGTCTTGGGATAGGGGGAGACGACAATGAGCAGTTCTTC
TRBV4-3	TRBJ2-1	.	.	14	CASSQGSMSNEQFF	TGCGCCAGCAGCCAAGGTAGCATGTCCAATGAGCAGTTCTTC
TRBV28	TRBJ1-2	.	.	15	CASSLSLTGSYGYTF	TGTGCCAGCAGTTTATCCCTAACAGGAAGCTATGGCTACACCTTC
TRBV12-3/TRBV12-4	TRBJ2-1	.	once	11	CASSLADEQFF	TGTGCCAGCAGTTTGGCGGATGAGCAGTTCTTC
TRBV6-6	TRBJ2-2	TRBD1	.	18	CASSPFTLTGKNTGELFF	TGTGCCAGCAGTCCTTTTACTCTGACAGGGAAGAACACCGGGGAGCTGTTTTTT
TRBV27	TRBJ2-3	.	.	16	CASSTHYQPSTDTQYF	TGTGCCAGCAGTACCCACTACCAGCCTAGCACAGATACGCAGTATTTT
TRBV24-1	TRBJ2-3	.	.	17	CATSDPGHLSGTDTQYF	TGTGCCACCAGTGATCCAGGACACCTCTCCGGCACAGATACGCAGTATTTT
TRBV5-4	TRBJ2-6	.	.	16	CASSLMTGSGANVLTF	TGTGCCAGCAGCTTGATGACGGGCTCTGGGGCCAACGTCCTGACTTTC
TRBV25-1	TRBJ1-3	.	.	14	CASSETGVYNTIYF	TGTGCCAGCAGTGAAACCGGGGTTTACAACACCATATATTTT
TRBV2	TRBJ1-1	.	.	13	CASIQVGNTEAFF	TGTGCCAGCATACAGGTCGGAAACACTGAAGCTTTCTTT
TRBV19	TRBJ2-2	TRBD1	.	15	CASSRTGTNTGELFF	TGTGCCAGTAGTCGGACAGGGACGAACACCGGGGAGCTGTTTTTT
TRBV30	TRBJ1-2	.	once	13	CAWSGGAQGGYTF	TGTGCCTGGAGTGGTGGGGCCCAGGGTGGCTACACCTTC
TRBV18	TRBJ1-1	.	.	14	CASSPTVMNTEAFF	TGTGCCAGCTCACCGACAGTTATGAACACTGAAGCTTTCTTT
TRBV28	TRBJ2-7	TRBD2	.	14	CASSTGGGSYEQYF	TGTGCCAGCAGTACCGGGGGGGGCAGCTACGAGCAGTACTTC
TRBV9	TRBJ2-5	TRBD1	.	13	CASSVTGQETQYF	TGTGCCAGCAGCGTGACAGGGCAAGAGACCCAGTACTTC
TRBV30	TRBJ1-6	.	.	18	CAWSRRGLWGAYNSPLHF	TGTGCCTGGAGCCGTAGGGGATTGTGGGGGGCCTATAATTCACCCCTCCACTTT
TRBV11-1	TRBJ1-1	TRBD1	.	12	CASSFDREEAFF	TGTGCCAGCAGTTTCGACAGGGAGGAAGCTTTCTTT
TRBV29-1	TRBJ2-5	.	.	12	CSVEGWEETQYF	TGCAGCGTTGAGGGGTGGGAGGAGACCCAGTACTTC
TRBV7-2	TRBJ2-7	.	.	16	CASSAKVGRTSYEQYF	TGTGCCAGCAGCGCAAAAGTTGGGAGGACCTCCTACGAGCAGTACTTC
TRBV18	TRBJ1-1	TRBD1	.	16	CASSPITRDRVPEAFF	TGTGCCAGCTCACCAATAACTAGGGACAGAGTTCCTGAAGCTTTCTTT
TRBV6-5	TRBJ2-3	.	.	15	CASKEYGLSTDTQYF	TGTGCCTCCAAAGAGTACGGGTTAAGCACAGATACGCAGTATTTT
TRBV2	TRBJ1-2	TRBD1	once	14	CAIPTGAVYYGYTF	TGTGCCATCCCGACAGGGGCGGTGTATTATGGCTACACCTTC
TRBV9	TRBJ1-3	.	once	14	CASSYEGAGNTIYF	TGTGCCAGCAGCTATGAGGGGGCTGGAAACACCATATATTTT
TRBV28	TRBJ2-4	TRBD2	.	19	CASSSGLAGGPIAKNIQYF	TGTGCCAGCAGTTCCGGACTAGCGGGAGGGCCGATAGCCAAAAACATTCAGTACTTC
TRBV2	TRBJ2-7	TRBD2	.	12	CASQAGGYEQYF	TGTGCCAGCCAAGCGGGGGGGTACGAGCAGTACTTC
TRBV28	TRBJ1-1	TRBD1	.	13	CASSDRGSTEAFF	TGTGCCAGCAGTGACAGGGGAAGTACTGAAGCTTTCTTT
TRBV15	TRBJ1-4	.	.	14	CATSRDAAGEKLFF	TGTGCCACCAGCAGAGATGCGGCGGGAGAAAAACTGTTTTTT
TRBV5-6	TRBJ1-1	.	.	11	CASSRGTEAFF	TGTGCCAGCAGCCGGGGCACTGAAGCTTTCTTT
TRBV28	TRBJ2-3	.	.	15	CASSLRGRVTDTQYF	TGTGCCAGCAGTTTAAGGGGAAGGGTCACAGATACGCAGTATTTT
TRBV19	TRBJ2-7	.	.	16	CASSAGDQNYRYEQYF	TGTGCCAGTAGTGCCGGGGATCAGAATTACCGTTACGAGCAGTACTTC
TRBV4-2	TRBJ1-1	TRBD1	few	15	CASSYRQGISTEAFF	TGTGCCAGCAGCTACAGACAGGGAATTTCCACTGAAGCTTTCTTT
TRBV7-2	TRBJ2-1	TRBD1	.	15	CASSLTGGPSNEQFF	TGTGCCAGCAGCCTCACAGGGGGTCCCTCCAATGAGCAGTTCTTC
TRBV6-6	TRBJ1-1	.	once	15	CASIQRLAANTEAFF	TGTGCCAGCATCCAAAGGTTGGCGGCGAACACTGAAGCTTTCTTT
TRBV6-6	TRBJ1-4	.	.	12	CASRAKNEKLFF	TGTGCCAGCAGGGCCAAAAATGAAAAACTGTTTTTT
TRBV15	TRBJ2-6	.	few	16	CATSIGRTSGANVLTF	TGTGCCACCAGCATCGGGAGAACTTCTGGGGCCAACGTCCTGACTTTC
TRBV5-4	TRBJ1-1	TRBD1	.	15	CASSSGGLRDTEAFF	TGTGCCAGCAGCTCAGGGGGTTTGCGGGACACTGAAGCTTTCTTT
TRBV2	TRBJ2-1	TRBD2	.	19	CASYGGSASGGPSYNEQFF	TGTGCCAGCTACGGGGGATCGGCTAGCGGGGGCCCGTCCTACAATGAGCAGTTCTTC
TRBV30	TRBJ2-1	TRBD2	.	17	CAWRHGASGGPSDEQFF	TGTGCCTGGAGACACGGGGCTAGCGGGGGCCCTTCAGATGAGCAGTTCTTC
TRBV29-1	TRBJ1-2	TRBD1	.	11	CSAEQGHGYTF	TGCAGCGCCGAACAGGGGCATGGCTACACCTTC
TRBV28	TRBJ1-5	.	.	13	CAVLGAGNQPQHF	TGTGCCGTCCTAGGGGCAGGGAATCAGCCCCAGCATTTT
TRBV10-3	TRBJ1-1	TRBD1	.	12	CAISPGGTEAFF	TGTGCCATCAGCCCAGGGGGCACTGAAGCTTTCTTT
TRBV2	TRBJ1-2	.	.	13	CASRETGIYGYTF	TGTGCCAGCAGAGAAACAGGGATCTATGGCTACACCTTC
TRBV30	TRBJ1-2	.	once	13	CAWSNGQNYGYTF	TGTGCCTGGAGTAACGGACAGAACTATGGCTACACCTTC
TRBV7-2	TRBJ1-3	.	.	15	CASSLAPFSGNTIYF	TGTGCCAGCAGCTTAGCCCCTTTCTCTGGAAACACCATATATTTT
TRBV18	TRBJ2-5	TRBD2	.	16	CASSSPAGLAQETQYF	TGTGCCAGCTCATCCCCCGCGGGACTAGCGCAAGAGACCCAGTACTTC
TRBV5-1	TRBJ2-1	TRBD2	.	16	CASSPPLAGMYNEQFF	TGCGCCAGCAGCCCGCCACTAGCGGGCATGTACAATGAGCAGTTCTTC
TRBV28	TRBJ1-5	TRBD1	once	13	CASRRQGNQPQHF	TGTGCCAGCAGAAGACAGGGTAATCAGCCCCAGCATTTT